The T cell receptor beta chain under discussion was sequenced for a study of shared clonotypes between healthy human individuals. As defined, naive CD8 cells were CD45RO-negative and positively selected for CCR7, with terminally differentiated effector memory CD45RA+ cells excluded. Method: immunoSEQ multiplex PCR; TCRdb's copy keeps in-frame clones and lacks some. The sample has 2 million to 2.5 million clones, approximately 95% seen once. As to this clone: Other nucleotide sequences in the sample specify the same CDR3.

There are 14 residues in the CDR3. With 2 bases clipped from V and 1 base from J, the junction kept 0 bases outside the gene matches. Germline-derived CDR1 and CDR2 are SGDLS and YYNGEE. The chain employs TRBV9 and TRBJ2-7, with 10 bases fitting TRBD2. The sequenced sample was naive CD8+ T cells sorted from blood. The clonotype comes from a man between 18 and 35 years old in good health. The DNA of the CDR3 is TGTGCCAGCAGCGTGACTAGCGGGTCCTACGAGCAGTACTTC. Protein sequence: CASSVTSGSYEQYF.